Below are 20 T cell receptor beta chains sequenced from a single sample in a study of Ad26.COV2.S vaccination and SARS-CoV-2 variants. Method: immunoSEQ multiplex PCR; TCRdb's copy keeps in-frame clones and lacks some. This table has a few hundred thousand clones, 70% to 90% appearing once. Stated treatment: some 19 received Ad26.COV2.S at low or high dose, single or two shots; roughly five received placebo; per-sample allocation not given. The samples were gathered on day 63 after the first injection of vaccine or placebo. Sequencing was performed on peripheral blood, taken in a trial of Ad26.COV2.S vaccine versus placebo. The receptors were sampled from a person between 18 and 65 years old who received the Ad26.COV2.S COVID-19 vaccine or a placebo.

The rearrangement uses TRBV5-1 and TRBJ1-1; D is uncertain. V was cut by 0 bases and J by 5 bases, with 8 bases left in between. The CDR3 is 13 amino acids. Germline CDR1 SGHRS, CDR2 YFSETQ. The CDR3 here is CASSLGDRTEAFF. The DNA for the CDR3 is TGCGCCAGCAGCTTGGGGGATCGGACTGAAGCTTTCTTT.

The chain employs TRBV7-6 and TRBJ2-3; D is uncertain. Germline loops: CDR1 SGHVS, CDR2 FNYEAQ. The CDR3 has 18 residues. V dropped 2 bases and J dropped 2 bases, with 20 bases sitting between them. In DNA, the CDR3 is TGTGCCAGCAGCTTAAGTAAGGTAGACTGGCGAGACACAGATACGCAGTATTTT. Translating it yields CASSLSKVDWRDTDTQYF. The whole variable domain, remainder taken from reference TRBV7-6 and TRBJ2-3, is GAGVSQSPRYKVTKRGQDVALRCDPISGHVSLYWYRQALGQGPEFLTYFNYEAQQDKSGLPNDRFSAERPEGSISTLTIQRTEQRDSAMYRCASSLSKVDWRDTDTQYFGPGTRLTVL.

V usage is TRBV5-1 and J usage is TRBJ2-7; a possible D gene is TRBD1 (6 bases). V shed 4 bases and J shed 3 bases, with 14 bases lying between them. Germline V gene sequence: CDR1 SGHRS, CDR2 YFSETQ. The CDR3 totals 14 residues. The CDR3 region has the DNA TGCGCCAGCAGCGACGACAGGTATTTCTACGAGCAGTACTTC. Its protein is CASSDDRYFYEQYF.

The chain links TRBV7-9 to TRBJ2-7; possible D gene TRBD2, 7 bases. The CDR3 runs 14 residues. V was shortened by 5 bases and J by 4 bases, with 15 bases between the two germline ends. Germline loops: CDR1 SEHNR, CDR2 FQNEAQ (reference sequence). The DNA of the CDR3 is TGTGCCAGCAGCCCCAAGGGGGGGAGTTACGAGCAGTACTTC. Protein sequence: CASSPKGGSYEQYF.

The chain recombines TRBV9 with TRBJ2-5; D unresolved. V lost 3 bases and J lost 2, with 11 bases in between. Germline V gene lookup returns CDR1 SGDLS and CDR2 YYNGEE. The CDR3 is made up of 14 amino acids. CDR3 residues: CASSDGSEQETQYF. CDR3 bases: TGTGCCAGCAGCGACGGGTCGGAACAAGAGACCCAGTACTTC.

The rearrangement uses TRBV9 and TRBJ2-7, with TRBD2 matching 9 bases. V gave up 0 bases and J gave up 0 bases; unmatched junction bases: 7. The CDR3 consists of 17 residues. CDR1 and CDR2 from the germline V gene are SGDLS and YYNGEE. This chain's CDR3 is CASSVAVATSGSYEQYF. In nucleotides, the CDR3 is TGTGCCAGCAGCGTAGCCGTGGCGACTAGCGGCTCCTACGAGCAGTACTTC.

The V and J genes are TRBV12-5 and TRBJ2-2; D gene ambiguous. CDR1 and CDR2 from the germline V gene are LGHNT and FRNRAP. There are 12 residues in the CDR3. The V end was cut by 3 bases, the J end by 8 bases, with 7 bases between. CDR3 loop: CASGFRSGELFF. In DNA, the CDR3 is TGTGCTAGTGGTTTCCGTTCTGGGGAGCTGTTTTTT.

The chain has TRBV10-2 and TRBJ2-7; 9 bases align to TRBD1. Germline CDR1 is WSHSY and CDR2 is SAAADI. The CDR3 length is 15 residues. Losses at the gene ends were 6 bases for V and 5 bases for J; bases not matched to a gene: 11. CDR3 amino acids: CASSLRDREGDEQYF. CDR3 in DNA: TGCGCCAGCAGCCTCCGGGACAGGGAGGGGGACGAGCAGTACTTC.

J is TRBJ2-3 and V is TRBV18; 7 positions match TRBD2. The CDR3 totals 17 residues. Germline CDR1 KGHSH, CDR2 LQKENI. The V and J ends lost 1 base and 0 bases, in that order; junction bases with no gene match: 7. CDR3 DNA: TGTGCCAGCTCACCACGACGGCGGGGGAGTAGCACAGATACGCAGTATTTT. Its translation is CASSPRRRGSSTDTQYF.

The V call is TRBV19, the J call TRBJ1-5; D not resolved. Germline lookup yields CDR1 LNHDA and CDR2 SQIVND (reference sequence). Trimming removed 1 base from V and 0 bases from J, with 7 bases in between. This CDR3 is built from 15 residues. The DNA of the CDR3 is TGTGCCAGTAGTATAGGAGGGATTAGCAATCAGCCCCAGCATTTT. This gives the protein CASSIGGISNQPQHF.

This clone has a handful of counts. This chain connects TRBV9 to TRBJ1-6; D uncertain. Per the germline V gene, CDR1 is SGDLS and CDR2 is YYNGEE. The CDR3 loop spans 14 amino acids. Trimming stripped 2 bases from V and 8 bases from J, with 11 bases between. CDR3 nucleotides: TGTGCCAGCAGCGTTGCGGGCGGACATTCACCCCTCCACTTT. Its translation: CASSVAGGHSPLHF.

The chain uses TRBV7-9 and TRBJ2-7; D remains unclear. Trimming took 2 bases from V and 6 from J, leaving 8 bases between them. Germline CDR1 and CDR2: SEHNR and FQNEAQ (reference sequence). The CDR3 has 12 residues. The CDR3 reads CASSLSPIEQYF. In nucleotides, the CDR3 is TGTGCCAGCAGCTTATCTCCGATCGAGCAGTACTTC. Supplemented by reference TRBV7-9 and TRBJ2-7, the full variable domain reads DTGVSQNPRHKITKRGQNVTFRCDPISEHNRLYWYRQTLGQGPEFLTYFQNEAQLEKSRLLSDRFSAERPKGSFSTLEIQRTEQGDSAMYLCASSLSPIEQYFGPGTRLTVT.

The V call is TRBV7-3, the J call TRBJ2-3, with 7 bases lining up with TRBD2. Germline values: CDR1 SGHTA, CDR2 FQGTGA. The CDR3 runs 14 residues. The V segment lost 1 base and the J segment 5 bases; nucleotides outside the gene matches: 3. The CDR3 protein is CASSLRGGLDTQYF. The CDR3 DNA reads TGTGCCAGCAGCTTAAGGGGGGGATTAGATACGCAGTATTTT. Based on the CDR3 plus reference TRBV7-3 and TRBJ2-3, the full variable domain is GAGVSQTPSNKVTEKGKYVELRCDPISGHTALYWYRQSLGQGPEFLIYFQGTGAADDSGLPNDRFFAVRPEGSVSTLKIQRTERGDSAVYLCASSLRGGLDTQYFGPGTRLTVL.

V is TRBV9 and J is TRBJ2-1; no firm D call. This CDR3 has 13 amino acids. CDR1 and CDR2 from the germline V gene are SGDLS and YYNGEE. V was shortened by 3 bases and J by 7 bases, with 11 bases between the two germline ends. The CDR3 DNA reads TGTGCCAGCAGCGAGGGTACTTGGAATGAGCAGTTCTTC. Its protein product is CASSEGTWNEQFF.

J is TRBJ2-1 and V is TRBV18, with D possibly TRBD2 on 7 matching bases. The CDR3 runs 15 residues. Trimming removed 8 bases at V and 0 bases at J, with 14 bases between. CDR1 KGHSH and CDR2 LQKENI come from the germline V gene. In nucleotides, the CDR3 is TGTGCCAGCACCCAGCGGGACAACTCCTACAATGAGCAGTTCTTC. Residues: CASTQRDNSYNEQFF.

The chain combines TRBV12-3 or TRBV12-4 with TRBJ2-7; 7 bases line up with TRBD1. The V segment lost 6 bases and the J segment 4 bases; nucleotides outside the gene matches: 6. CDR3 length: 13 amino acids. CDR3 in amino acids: CASSRDREYEQYF. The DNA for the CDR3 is TGTGCCAGCAGCCGGGACAGAGAGTACGAGCAGTACTTC.

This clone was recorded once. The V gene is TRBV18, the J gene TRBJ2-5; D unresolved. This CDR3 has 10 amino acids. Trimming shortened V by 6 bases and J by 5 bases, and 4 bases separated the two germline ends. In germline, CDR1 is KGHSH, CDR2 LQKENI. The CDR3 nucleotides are TGTGCCAGCTCGGGCGAGACCCAGTACTTC. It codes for CASSGETQYF.

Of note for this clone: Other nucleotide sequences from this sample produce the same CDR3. CDR3 sequence (DNA): TGCGCCAGCAGCTTGGCGCCCGGGCAGTACAATGAGCAGTTCTTC. It yields the protein CASSLAPGQYNEQFF. This chain uses TRBV5-1 with TRBJ2-1; D remains unclear. The ends were cut back, 0 bases at V and 4 bases at J, with 11 bases in the middle. Germline V gene lookup returns CDR1 SGHRS and CDR2 YFSETQ. The length of the CDR3 is 15 residues. Full variable domain (remainder filled in from reference TRBV5-1 and TRBJ2-1): KAGVTQTPRYLIKTRGQQVTLSCSPISGHRSVSWYQQTPGQGLQFLFEYFSETQRNKGNFPGRFSGRQFSNSRSEMNVSTLELGDSALYLCASSLAPGQYNEQFFGPGTRLTVL.

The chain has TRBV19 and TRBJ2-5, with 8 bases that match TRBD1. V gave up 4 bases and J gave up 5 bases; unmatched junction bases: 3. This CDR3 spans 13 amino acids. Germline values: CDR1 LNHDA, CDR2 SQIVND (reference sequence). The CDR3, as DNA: TGTGCCAGTAGTACAGGGGGCTGGGAGACCCAGTACTTC. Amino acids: CASSTGGWETQYF.

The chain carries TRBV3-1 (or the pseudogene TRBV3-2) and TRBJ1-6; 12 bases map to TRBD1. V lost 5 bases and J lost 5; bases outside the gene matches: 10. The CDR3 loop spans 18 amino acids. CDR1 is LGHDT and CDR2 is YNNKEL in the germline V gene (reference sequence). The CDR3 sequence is CASSNPGQGAQNNSPLHF. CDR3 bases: TGTGCCAGCAGCAACCCGGGACAGGGGGCGCAAAATAATTCACCCCTCCACTTT.